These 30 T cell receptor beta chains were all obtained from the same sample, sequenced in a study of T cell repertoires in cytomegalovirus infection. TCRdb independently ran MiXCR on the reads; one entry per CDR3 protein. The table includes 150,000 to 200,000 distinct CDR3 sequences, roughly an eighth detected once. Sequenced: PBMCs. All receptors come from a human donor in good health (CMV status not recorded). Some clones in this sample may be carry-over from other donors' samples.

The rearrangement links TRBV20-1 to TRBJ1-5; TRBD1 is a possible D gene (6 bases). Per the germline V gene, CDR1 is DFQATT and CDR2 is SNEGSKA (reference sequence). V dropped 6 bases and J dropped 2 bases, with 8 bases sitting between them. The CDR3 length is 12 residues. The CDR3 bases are TGCAGTGCAAACAGGGGCAATCAGCCCCAGCATTTT. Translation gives CSANRGNQPQHF.

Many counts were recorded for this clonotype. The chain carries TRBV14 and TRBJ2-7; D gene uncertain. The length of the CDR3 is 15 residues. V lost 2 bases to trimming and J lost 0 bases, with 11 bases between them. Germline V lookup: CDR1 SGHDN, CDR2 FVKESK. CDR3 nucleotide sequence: TGTGCCAGCAGCCAAATTGCGGAGTCCTCCTACGAGCAGTACTTC. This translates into CASSQIAESSYEQYF.

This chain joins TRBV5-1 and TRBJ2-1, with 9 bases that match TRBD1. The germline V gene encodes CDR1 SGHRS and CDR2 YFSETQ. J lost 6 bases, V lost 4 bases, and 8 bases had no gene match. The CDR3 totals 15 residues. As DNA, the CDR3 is TGCGCCAGCAGCACCGACAGGGGGGTGGGCAATGAGCAGTTCTTC. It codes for CASSTDRGVGNEQFF.

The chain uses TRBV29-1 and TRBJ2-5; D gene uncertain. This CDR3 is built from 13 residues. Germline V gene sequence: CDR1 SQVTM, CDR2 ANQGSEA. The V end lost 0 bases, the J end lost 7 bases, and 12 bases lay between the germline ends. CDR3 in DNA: TGCAGCGTTGAAGAAATGGTCGGTGGGACCCAGTACTTC. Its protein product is CSVEEMVGGTQYF.

The CDR3 reads CASSFDRLVLGYTF. CDR3 DNA sequence: TGTGCCAGCAGTTTCGACAGATTGGTACTTGGCTACACCTTC. The gene calls are TRBV12-3 or TRBV12-4 and TRBJ1-2; perhaps TRBD1 as D (5 bases). CDR3 length: 14 amino acids. V lost 3 bases and J 7 bases, leaving 15 bases between the germline ends.

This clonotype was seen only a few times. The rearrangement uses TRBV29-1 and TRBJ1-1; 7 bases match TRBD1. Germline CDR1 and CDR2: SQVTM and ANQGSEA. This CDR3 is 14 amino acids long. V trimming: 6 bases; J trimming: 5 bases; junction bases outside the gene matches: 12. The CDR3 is CSVGYRGAGTEAFF. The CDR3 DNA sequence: TGCAGCGTCGGCTACAGGGGCGCAGGGACTGAAGCTTTCTTT.

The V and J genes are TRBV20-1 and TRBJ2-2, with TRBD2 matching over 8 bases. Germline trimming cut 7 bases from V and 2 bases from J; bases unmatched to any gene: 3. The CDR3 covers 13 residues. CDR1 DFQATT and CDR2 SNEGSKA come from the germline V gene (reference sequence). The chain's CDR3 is CSVAGGNTGELFF. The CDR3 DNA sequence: TGCAGTGTCGCGGGGGGTAACACCGGGGAGCTGTTTTTT.

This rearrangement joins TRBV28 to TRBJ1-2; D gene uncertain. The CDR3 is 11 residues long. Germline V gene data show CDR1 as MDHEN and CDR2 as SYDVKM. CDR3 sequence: CGALANYGYTF. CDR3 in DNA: TGTGGGGCCTTAGCTAACTATGGCTACACCTTC.

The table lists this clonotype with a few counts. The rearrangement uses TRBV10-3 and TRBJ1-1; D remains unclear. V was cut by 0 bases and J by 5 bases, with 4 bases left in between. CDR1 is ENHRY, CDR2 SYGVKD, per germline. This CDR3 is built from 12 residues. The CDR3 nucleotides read TGTGCCATCAGTGAGTCGGGAACTGAAGCTTTCTTT. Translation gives CAISESGTEAFF.

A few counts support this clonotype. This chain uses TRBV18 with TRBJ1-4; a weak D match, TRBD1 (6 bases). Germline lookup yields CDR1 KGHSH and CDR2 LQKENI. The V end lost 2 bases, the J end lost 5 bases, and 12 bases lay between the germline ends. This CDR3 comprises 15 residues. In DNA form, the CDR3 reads TGTGCCAGCTCACCATCATGGACAGAAAATGAAAAACTGTTTTTT. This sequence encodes CASSPSWTENEKLFF.

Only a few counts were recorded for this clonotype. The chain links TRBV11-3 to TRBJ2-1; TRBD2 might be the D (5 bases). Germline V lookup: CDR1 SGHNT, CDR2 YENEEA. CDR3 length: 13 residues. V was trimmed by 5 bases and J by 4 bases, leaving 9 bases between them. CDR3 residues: CASSRGGYNEQFF. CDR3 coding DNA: TGTGCCAGCAGCCGGGGTGGATACAATGAGCAGTTCTTC. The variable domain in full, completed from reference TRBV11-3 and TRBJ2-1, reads EAGVVQSPRYKIIEKKQPVAFWCNPISGHNTLYWYLQNLGQGPELLIRYENEEAVDDSQLPKDRFSAERLKGVDSTLKIQPAELGDSAVYLCASSRGGYNEQFFGPGTRLTVL.

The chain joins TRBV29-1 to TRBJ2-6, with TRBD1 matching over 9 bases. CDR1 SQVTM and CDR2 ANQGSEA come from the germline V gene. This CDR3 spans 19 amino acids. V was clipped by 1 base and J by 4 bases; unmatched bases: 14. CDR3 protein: CSVEVRGQGSFGGANVLTF. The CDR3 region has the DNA TGCAGCGTTGAAGTCCGGGGACAGGGCAGCTTCGGAGGGGCCAACGTCCTGACTTTC.

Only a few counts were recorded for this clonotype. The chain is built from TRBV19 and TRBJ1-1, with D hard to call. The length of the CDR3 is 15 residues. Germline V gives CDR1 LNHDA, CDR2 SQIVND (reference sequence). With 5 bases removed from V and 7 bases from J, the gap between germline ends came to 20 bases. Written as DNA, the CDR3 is TGTGCCAGTAGTTTAAAGGGCCACACTATCCGTGAAGCTTTCTTT. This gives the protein CASSLKGHTIREAFF.

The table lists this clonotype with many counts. CDR3 DNA: TGTGCCACCAGTGTAGGGGGGGCAGGCAATCAGCCCCAGCATTTT. Amino acids: CATSVGGAGNQPQHF. The chain uses TRBV24-1 and TRBJ1-5, with a weak D call TRBD1 (6 bases). The CDR3 covers 15 residues. Trimming took 5 bases from V and 2 from J, leaving 12 bases between them. Germline CDR1 is KGHDR and CDR2 is SFDVKD.

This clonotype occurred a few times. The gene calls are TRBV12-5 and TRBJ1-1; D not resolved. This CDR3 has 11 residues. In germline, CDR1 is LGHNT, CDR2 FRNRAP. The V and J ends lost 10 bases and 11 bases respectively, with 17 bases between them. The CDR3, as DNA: TGTGCTACTTCCGCGGGGATGAGGGCTTTCTTT. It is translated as CATSAGMRAFF.

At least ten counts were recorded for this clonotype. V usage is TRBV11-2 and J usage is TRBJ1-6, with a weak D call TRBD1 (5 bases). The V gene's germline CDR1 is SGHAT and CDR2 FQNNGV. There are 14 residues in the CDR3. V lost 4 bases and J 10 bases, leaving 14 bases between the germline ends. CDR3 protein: CASSYGGGYSPLHF. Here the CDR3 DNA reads TGTGCCAGCAGCTACGGGGGGGGGTACTCACCCCTCCACTTT.

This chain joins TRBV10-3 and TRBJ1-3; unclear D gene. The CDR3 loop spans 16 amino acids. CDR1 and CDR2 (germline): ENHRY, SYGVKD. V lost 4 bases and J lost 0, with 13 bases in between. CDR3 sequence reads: CAISGVSGPSGNTIYF. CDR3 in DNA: TGTGCCATCAGTGGGGTGTCCGGGCCCTCTGGAAACACCATATATTTT.

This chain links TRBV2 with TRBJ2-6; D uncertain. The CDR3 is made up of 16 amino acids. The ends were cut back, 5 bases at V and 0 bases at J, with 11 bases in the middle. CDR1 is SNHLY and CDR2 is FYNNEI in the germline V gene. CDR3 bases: TGTGCCAGCAGTCCCCCCAGCGTCTCTGGGGCCAACGTCCTGACTTTC. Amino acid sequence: CASSPPSVSGANVLTF. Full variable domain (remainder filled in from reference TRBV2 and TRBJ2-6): EPEVTQTPSHQVTQMGQEVILRCVPISNHLYFYWYRQILGQKVEFLVSFYNNEISEKSEIFDDQFSVERPDGSNFTLKIRSTKLEDSAMYFCASSPPSVSGANVLTFGAGSRLTVL.

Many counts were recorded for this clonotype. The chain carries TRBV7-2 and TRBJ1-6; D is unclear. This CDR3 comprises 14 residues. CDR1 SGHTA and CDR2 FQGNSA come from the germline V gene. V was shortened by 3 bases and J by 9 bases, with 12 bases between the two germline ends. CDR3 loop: CASSLLKGSSPLHF. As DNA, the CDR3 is TGTGCCAGCAGCTTGTTGAAAGGGAGTTCACCCCTCCACTTT.

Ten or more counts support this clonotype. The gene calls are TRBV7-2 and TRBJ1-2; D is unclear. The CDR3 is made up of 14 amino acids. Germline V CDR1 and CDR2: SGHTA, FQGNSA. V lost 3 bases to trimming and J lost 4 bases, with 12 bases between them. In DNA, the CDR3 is TGTGCCAGCAGCTTCCGGTCCCCCCCCTATGGCTACACCTTC. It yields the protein CASSFRSPPYGYTF.

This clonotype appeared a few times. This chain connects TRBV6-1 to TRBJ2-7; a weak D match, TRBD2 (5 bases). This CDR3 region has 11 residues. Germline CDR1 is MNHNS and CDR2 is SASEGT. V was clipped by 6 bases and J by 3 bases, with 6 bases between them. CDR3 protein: CASRGVYEQYF. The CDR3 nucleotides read TGTGCCAGCAGGGGAGTCTACGAGCAGTACTTC.

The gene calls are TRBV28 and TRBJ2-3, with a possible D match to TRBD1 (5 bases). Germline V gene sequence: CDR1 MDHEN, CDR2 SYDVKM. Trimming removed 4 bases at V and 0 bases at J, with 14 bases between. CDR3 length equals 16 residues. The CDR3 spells CASSSLGVGSTDTQYF. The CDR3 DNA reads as TGTGCCAGCAGTTCCTTAGGGGTCGGGAGCACAGATACGCAGTATTTT. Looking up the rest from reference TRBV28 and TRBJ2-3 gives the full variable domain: DVKVTQSSRYLVKRTGEKVFLECVQDMDHENMFWYRQDPGLGLRLIYFSYDVKMKEKGDIPEGYSVSREKKERFSLILESASTNQTSMYLCASSSLGVGSTDTQYFGPGTRLTVL.

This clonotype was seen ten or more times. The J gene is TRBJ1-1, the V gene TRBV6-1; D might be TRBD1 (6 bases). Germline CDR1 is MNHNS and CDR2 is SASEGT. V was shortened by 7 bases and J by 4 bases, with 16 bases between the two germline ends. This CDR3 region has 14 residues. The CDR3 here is CASTVGGLGTEAFF. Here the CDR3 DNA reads TGTGCCAGCACCGTGGGGGGGCTTGGCACTGAAGCTTTCTTT.

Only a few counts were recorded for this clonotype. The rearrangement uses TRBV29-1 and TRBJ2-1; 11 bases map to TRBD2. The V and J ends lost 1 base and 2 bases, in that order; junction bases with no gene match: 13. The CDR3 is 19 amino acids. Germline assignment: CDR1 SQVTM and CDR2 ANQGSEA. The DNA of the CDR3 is TGCAGCGTTGAAGGATGGCTAGCGGGAGGCTACAGAACCTACAATGAGCAGTTCTTC. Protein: CSVEGWLAGGYRTYNEQFF.

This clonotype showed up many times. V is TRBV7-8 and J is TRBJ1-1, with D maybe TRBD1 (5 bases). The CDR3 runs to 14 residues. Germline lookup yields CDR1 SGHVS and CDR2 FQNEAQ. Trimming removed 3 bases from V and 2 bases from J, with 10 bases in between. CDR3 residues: CASSFPGLNTEAFF. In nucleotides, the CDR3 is TGTGCCAGCAGCTTCCCGGGACTTAACACTGAAGCTTTCTTT.

The CDR3 nucleotides read TGTGCCAGCGAAAGGGACAGGGGGGCAGATACGCAGTATTTT. Amino acid sequence: CASERDRGADTQYF. The chain uses TRBV2 and TRBJ2-3; 11 bases agree with TRBD1. The V and J ends lost 8 bases and 4 bases, in that order; junction bases with no gene match: 5. CDR1 and CDR2 from the germline V gene are SNHLY and FYNNEI. The CDR3 loop spans 14 amino acids.

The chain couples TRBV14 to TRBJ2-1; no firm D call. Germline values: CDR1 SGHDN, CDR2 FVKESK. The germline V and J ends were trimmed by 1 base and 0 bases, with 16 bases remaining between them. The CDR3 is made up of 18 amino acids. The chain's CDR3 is CASSQVDLRRPSYNEQFF. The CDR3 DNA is TGTGCCAGCAGCCAAGTAGATCTAAGGCGCCCCTCCTACAATGAGCAGTTCTTC.

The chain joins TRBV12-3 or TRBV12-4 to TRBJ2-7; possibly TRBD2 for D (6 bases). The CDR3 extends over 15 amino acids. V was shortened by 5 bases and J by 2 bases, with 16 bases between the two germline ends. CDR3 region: CASSRRGPVAYEQYF. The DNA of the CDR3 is TGTGCCAGCAGTAGGAGGGGACCGGTGGCCTACGAGCAGTACTTC.

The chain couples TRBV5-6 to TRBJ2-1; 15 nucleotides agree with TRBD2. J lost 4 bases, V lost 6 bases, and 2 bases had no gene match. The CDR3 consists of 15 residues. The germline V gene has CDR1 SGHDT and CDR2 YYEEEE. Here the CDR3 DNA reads TGTGCCAGCACTGGACTAGCGGGAGGGTACAATGAGCAGTTCTTC. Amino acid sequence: CASTGLAGGYNEQFF. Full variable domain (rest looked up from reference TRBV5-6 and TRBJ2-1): DAGVTQSPTHLIKTRGQQVTLRCSPKSGHDTVSWYQQALGQGPQFIFQYYEEEERQRGNFPDRFSGHQFPNYSSELNVNALLLGDSALYLCASTGLAGGYNEQFFGPGTRLTVL.

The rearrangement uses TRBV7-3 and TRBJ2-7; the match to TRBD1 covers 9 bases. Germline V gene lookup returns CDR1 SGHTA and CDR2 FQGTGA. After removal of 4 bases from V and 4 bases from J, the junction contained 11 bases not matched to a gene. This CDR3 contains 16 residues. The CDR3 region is CASSYRDRASMYEQYF. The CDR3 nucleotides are TGTGCCAGCAGCTACCGGGACAGGGCTTCGATGTACGAGCAGTACTTC.